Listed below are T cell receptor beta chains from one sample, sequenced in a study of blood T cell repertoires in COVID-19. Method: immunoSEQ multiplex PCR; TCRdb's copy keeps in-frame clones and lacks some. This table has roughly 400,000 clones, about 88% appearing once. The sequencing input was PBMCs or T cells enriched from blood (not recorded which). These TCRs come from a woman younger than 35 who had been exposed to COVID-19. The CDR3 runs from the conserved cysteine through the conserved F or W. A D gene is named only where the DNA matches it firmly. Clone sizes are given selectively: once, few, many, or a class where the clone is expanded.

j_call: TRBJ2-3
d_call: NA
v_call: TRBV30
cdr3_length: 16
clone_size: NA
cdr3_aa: CAWSYRAVKRTDTQYF
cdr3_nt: TGTGCCTGGAGTTATAGAGCCGTTAAGCGCACAGATACGCAGTATTTT

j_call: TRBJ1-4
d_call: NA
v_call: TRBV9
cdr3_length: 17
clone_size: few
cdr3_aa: CASSVGAAGGFNEKLFF
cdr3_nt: TGTGCCAGCAGCGTTGGGGCGGCTGGGGGCTTTAATGAAAAACTGTTTTTT

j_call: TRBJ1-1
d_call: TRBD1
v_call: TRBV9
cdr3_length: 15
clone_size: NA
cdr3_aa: CASSLSGGMNTEAFF
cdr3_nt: TGTGCCAGCAGCCTTTCAGGGGGGATGAACACTGAAGCTTTCTTT

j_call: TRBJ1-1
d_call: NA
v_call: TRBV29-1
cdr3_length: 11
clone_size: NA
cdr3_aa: CSVPVNTEAFF
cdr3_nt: TGCAGCGTTCCGGTAAACACTGAAGCTTTCTTT

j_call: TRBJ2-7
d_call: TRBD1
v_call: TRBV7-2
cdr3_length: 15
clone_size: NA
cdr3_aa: CASSFPTGSSYEQYF
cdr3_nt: TGTGCCAGCAGCTTTCCGACAGGGAGCTCCTACGAGCAGTACTTC

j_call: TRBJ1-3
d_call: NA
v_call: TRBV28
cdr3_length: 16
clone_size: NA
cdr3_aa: CASSLPDRSWGDTIYF
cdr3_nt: TGTGCCAGCAGTTTACCGGACCGTTCATGGGGGGACACCATATATTTT

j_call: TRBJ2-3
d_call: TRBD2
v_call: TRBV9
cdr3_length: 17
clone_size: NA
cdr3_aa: CASSVGLAGMWTDTQYF
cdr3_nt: TGTGCCAGCAGCGTAGGACTAGCGGGGATGTGGACAGATACGCAGTATTTT

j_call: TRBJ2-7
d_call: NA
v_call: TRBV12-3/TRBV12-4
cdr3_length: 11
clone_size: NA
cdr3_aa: CASSLDSEQYF
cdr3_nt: TGTGCCAGCAGTCTCGACAGCGAGCAGTACTTC

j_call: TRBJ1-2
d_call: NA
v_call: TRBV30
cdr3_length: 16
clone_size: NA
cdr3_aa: CAWSVPPGARHYGYTF
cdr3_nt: TGTGCCTGGAGTGTACCCCCGGGAGCTCGGCACTATGGCTACACCTTC

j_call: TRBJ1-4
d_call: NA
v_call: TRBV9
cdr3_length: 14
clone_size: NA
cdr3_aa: CASSVGRGREKLFF
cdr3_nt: TGTGCCAGCAGCGTAGGCAGGGGACGTGAAAAACTGTTTTTT

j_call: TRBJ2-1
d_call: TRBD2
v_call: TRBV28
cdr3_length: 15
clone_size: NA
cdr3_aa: CASSSLAGRYNEQFF
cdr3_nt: TGTGCCAGCAGTTCGCTAGCGGGCCGCTACAATGAGCAGTTCTTC

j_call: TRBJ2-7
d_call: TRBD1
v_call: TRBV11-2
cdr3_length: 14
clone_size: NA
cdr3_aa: CASSLGGQLDEQYF
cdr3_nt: TGTGCCAGCAGCTTAGGGGGACAGCTCGACGAGCAGTACTTC

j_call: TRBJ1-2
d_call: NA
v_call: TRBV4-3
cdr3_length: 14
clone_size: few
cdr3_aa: CASSQVTRGYGYTF
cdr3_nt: TGCGCCAGCAGCCAGGTCACCCGGGGCTATGGCTACACCTTC

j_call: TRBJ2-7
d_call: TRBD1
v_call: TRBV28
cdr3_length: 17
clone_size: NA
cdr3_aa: CASSPELRDSPFYEQYF
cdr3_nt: TGTGCCAGCAGTCCTGAGCTCCGGGACAGCCCCTTCTACGAGCAGTACTTC

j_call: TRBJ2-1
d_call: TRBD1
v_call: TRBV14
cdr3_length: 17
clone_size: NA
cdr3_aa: CASSQDGTGGFICEQFF
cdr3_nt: TGTGCCAGCAGCCAAGACGGGACAGGGGGTTTCATATGTGAGCAGTTCTTC

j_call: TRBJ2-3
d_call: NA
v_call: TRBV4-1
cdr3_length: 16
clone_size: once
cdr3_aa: CASSQDDRTGTDTQYF
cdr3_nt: TGCGCCAGCAGCCAAGACGACCGGACTGGCACAGATACGCAGTATTTT

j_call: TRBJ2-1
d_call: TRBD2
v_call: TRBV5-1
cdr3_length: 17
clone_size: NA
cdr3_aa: CASSPYPSGRAYNEQFF
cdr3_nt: TGCGCCAGCAGCCCGTACCCTAGCGGGAGGGCTTACAATGAGCAGTTCTTC

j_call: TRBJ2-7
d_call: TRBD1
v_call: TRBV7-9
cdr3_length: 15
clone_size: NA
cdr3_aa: CASSSQGGTGREQYF
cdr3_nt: TGTGCCAGCAGCTCCCAAGGTGGGACAGGGCGCGAGCAGTACTTC

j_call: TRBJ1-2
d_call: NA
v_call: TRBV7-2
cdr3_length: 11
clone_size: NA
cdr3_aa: CASSFEHGYTF
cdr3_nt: TGTGCCAGCAGCTTTGAGCATGGCTACACCTTC

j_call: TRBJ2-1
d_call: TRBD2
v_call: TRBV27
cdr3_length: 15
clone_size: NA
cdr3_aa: CASSLSAGVNNEQFF
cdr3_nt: TGTGCCAGCAGTTTATCAGCGGGAGTGAACAATGAGCAGTTCTTC

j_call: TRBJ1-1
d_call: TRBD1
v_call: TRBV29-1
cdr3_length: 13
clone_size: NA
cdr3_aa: CSVGTGTDTEAFF
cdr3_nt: TGCAGCGTGGGGACAGGGACGGACACTGAAGCTTTCTTT

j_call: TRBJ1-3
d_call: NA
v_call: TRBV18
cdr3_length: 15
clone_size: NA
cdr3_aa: CASSPPQYSGNTIYF
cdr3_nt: TGTGCCAGCTCACCACCTCAGTACTCTGGAAACACCATATATTTT

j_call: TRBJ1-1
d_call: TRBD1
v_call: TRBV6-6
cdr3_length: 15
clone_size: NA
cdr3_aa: CASSYGQAINTEAFF
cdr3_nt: TGTGCCAGCAGTTACGGACAGGCTATAAACACTGAAGCTTTCTTT

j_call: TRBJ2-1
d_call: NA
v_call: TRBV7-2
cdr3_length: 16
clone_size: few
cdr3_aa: CASSPPGFKGLNEQFF
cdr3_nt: TGTGCCAGCAGCCCCCCAGGCTTTAAGGGGTTAAATGAGCAGTTCTTC

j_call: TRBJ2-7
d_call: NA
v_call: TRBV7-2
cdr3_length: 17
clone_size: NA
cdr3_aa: CASSRPDMGAGSDEQYF
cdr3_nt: TGTGCCAGCAGCAGACCAGACATGGGGGCAGGGAGTGATGAGCAGTACTTC

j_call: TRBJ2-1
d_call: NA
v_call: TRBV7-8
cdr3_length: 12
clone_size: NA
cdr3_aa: CASSYYIGEQFF
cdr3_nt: TGTGCCAGCAGCTACTATATCGGTGAGCAGTTCTTC

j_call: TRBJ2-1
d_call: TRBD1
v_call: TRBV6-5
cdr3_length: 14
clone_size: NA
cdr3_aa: CASSRQGASNEQFF
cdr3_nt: TGTGCCAGCAGCAGACAGGGGGCGTCCAATGAGCAGTTCTTC

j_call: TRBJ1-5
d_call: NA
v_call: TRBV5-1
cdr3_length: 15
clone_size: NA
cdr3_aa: CASSLREGAGQPQHF
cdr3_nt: TGCGCCAGCAGTCTGCGTGAAGGGGCAGGGCAGCCCCAGCATTTT

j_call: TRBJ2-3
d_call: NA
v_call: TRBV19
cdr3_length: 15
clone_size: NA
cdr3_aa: CASSRTSINPDTQYF
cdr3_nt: TGTGCCAGTAGTCGAACTAGTATCAACCCAGATACGCAGTATTTT

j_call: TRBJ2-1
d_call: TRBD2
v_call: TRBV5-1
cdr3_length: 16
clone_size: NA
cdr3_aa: CASSLELGLVPNEQFF
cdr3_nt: TGCGCCAGCAGCTTGGAACTGGGACTAGTCCCAAATGAGCAGTTCTTC

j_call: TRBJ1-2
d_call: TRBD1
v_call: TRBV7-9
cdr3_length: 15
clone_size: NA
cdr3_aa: CASSAYRDRDYGYTF
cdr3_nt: TGTGCCAGCAGCGCCTACCGGGACAGGGATTATGGCTACACCTTC

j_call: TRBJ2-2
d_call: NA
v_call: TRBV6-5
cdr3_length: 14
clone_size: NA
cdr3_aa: CASSSSVNTGELFF
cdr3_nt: TGTGCCAGCAGCTCTAGCGTAAACACCGGGGAGCTGTTTTTT

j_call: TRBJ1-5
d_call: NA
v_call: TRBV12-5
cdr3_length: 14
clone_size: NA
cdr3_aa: CASGLEGGNQPQHF
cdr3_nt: TGTGCTAGTGGTTTGGAGGGCGGGAATCAGCCCCAGCATTTT

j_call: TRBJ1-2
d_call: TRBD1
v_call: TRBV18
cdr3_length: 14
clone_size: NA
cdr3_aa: CASSPPGTGHGYTF
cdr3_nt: TGTGCCAGCTCACCTCCCGGGACAGGGCATGGCTACACCTTC

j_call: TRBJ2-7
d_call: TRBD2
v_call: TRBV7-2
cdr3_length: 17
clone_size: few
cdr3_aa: CASSLALGTSGGYEQYF
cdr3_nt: TGTGCCAGCAGCTTAGCGCTGGGGACTAGCGGGGGCTACGAGCAGTACTTC

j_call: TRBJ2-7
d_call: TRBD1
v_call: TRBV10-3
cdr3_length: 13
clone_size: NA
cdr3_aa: CAISKQGSYEQYF
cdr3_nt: TGTGCCATCAGCAAACAGGGGTCCTACGAGCAGTACTTC

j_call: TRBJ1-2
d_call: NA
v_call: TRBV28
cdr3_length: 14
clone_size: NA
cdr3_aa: CASKEGTFNYGYTF
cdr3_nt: TGTGCCAGCAAGGAGGGGACCTTTAACTATGGCTACACCTTC

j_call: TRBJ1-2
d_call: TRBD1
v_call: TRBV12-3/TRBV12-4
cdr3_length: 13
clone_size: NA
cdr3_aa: CASSLGQGNGYTF
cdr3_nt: TGTGCCAGCAGTTTAGGACAGGGAAATGGCTACACCTTC

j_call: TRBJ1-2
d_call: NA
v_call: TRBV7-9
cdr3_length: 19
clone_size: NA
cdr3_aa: CASSPTGVGALQRGMGYTF
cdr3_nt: TGTGCCAGCAGCCCGACTGGCGTAGGGGCCCTACAGCGCGGAATGGGCTACACCTTC

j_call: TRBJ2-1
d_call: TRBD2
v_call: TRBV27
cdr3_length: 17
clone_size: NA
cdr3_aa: CASSSVILAGGPNEQFF
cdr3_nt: TGTGCCAGCAGTTCCGTTATCTTAGCGGGAGGGCCAAATGAGCAGTTCTTC

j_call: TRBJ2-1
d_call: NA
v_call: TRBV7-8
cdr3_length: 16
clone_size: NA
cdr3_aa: CASSLRQTTTYNEQFF
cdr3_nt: TGTGCCAGCAGCCTCAGACAGACGACAACCTACAATGAGCAGTTCTTC

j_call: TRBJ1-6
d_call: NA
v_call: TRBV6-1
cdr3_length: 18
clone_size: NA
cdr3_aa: CASSEAGSAGAYNSPLHF
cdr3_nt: TGTGCCAGCAGTGAAGCGGGGTCGGCAGGGGCATATAATTCACCCCTCCACTTT

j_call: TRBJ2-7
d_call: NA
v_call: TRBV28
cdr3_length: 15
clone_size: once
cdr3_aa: CASTPGGRSSYEQYF
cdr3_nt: TGTGCCAGCACGCCCGGGGGTCGGAGCTCCTACGAGCAGTACTTC

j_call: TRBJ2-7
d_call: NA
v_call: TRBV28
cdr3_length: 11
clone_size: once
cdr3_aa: CASSFSREQYF
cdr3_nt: TGTGCCAGCAGTTTTTCCCGCGAGCAGTACTTC

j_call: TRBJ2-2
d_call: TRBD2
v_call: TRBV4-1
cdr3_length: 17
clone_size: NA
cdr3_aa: CASSLWTSGSSAGELFF
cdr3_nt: TGCGCCAGCAGCCTTTGGACTAGCGGGAGTTCCGCCGGGGAGCTGTTTTTT

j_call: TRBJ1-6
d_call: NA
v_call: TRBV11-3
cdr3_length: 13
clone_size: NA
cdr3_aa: CASSQGGSSPLHF
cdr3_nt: TGTGCCAGCAGCCAAGGGGGTAGTTCACCCCTCCACTTT

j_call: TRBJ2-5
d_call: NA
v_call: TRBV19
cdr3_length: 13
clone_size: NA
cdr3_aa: CASREGGRETQYF
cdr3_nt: TGTGCCAGTAGAGAGGGGGGGCGTGAGACCCAGTACTTC

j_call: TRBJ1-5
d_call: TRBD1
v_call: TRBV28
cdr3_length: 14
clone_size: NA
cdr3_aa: CASSQTGGNQPQHF
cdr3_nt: TGTGCCAGCAGTCAGACAGGGGGCAATCAGCCCCAGCATTTT

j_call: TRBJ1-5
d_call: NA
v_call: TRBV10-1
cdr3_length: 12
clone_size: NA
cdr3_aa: CASSEGQQPQHF
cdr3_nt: TGCGCCAGCAGTGAGGGGCAGCAGCCCCAGCATTTT

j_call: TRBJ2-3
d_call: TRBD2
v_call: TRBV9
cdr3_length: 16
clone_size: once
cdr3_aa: CASSVAGLAGSDTQYF
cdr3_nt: TGTGCCAGCAGCGTTGCGGGACTAGCGGGGTCAGATACGCAGTATTTT

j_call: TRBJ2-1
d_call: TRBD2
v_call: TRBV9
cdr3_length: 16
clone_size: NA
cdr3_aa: CASSPRRTSVDNEQFF
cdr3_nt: TGTGCCAGCAGCCCCCGGCGGACTAGCGTTGACAATGAGCAGTTCTTC

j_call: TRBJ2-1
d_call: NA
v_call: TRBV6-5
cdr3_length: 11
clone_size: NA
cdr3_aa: CASSLRNEQFF
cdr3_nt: TGTGCCAGCAGTCTGAGGAATGAGCAGTTCTTC

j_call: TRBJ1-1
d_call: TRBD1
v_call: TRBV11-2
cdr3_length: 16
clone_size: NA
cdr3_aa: CASSLQGAVLNTEAFF
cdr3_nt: TGTGCCAGCAGCCTCCAGGGGGCCGTATTGAACACTGAAGCTTTCTTT

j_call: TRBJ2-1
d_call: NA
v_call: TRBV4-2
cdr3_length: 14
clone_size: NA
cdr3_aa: CASSQEATRNEQFF
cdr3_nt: TGTGCCAGCAGCCAGGAGGCTACACGTAATGAGCAGTTCTTC

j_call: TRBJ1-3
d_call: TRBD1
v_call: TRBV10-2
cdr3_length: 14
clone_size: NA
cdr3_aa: CASKAGGPGNTIYF
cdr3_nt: TGCGCCAGCAAAGCAGGGGGCCCTGGAAACACCATATATTTT

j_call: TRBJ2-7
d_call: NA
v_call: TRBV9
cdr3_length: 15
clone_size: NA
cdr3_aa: CASSVGLASSYEQYF
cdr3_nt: TGTGCCAGCAGCGTAGGCCTAGCGAGCTCCTACGAGCAGTACTTC

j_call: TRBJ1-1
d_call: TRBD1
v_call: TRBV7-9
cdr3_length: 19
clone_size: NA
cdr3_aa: CASSQAKIRDRGGGTEAFF
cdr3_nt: TGTGCCAGCAGCCAAGCCAAAATCCGGGACAGGGGCGGGGGCACTGAAGCTTTCTTT

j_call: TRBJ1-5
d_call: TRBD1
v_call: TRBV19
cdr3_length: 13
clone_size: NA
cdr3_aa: CASSQGAKEPQHF
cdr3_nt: TGTGCCAGTTCACAGGGGGCCAAGGAGCCCCAGCATTTT

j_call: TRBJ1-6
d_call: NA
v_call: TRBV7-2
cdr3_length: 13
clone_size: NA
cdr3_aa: CASSALRASPLHF
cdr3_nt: TGTGCCAGCAGCGCTTTGAGGGCTTCACCCCTCCACTTT

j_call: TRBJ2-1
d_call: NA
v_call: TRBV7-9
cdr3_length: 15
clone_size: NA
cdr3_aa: CASSLGAASTGEQFF
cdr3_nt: TGTGCCAGCAGCTTAGGGGCAGCGTCCACGGGGGAGCAGTTCTTC